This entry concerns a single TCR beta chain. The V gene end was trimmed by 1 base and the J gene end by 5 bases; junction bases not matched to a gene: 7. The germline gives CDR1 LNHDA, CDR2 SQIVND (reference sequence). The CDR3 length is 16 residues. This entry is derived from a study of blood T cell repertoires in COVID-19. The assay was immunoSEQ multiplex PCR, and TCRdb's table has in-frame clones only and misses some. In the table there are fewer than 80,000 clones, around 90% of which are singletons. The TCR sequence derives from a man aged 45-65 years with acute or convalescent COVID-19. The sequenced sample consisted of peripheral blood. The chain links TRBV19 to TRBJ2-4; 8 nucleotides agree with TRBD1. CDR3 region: CASSIVGAGGQNIQYF. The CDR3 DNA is TGTGCCAGTAGTATAGTCGGGGCAGGGGGCCAAAACATTCAGTACTTC. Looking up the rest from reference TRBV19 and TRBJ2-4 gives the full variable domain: DGGITQSPKYLFRKEGQNVTLSCEQNLNHDAMYWYRQDPGQGLRLIYYSQIVNDFQKGDIAEGYSVSREKKESFPLTVTSAQKNPTAFYLCASSIVGAGGQNIQYFGAGTRLSVL.